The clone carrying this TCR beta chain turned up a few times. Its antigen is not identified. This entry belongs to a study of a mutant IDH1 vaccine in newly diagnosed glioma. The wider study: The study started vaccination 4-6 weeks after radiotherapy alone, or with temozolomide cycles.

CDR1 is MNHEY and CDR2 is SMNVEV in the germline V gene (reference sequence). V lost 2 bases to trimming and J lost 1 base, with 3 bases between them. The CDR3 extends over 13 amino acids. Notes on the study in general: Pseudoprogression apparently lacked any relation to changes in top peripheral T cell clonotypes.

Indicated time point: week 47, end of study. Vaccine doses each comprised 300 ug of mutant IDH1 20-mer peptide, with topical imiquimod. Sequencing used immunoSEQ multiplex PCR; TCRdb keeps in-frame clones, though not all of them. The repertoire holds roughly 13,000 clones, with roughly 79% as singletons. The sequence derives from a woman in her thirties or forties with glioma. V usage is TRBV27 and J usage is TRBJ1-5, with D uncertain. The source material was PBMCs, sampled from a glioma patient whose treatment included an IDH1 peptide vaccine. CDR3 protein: CASSLTSNQPQHF. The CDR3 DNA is TGTGCCAGCAGTTTAACAAGCAATCAGCCCCAGCATTTT.